This T cell receptor (beta chain) was obtained from a study of T cell responses to AZD1222 COVID-19 vaccine. Germline loops: CDR1 SNHLY, CDR2 FYNNEI. Trimming took 7 bases from V and 5 from J, leaving 14 bases between them. This CDR3 comprises 14 residues. Clones were read by immunoSEQ multiplex PCR, and TCRdb kept only the in-frame ones, dropping some. This table holds 200,000 or so clones, 80% to 95% found once. Sequenced here: peripheral blood, sampled 28 days after the second AZD1222 dose. The source of this sequence is an adult who received the AZD1222 COVID-19 vaccine. This chain uses TRBV2 with TRBJ2-2; tentative D call: TRBD1 (6 bases). CDR3 region: CASNRDTGTGELFF. CDR3 nucleotide sequence: TGTGCCAGCAACCGGGACACGGGAACCGGGGAGCTGTTTTTT.